This T cell receptor beta chain was sequenced during a study of a mutant IDH1 vaccine in newly diagnosed glioma. Sequenced by immunoSEQ multiplex PCR; TCRdb stores in-frame clones only, minus some. The table records some 80,000 clones, around 85% of them present only once. Details on this clone: Its antigen is undetermined.

Time point here: week 23, last vaccination. It was 300 ug of mutant IDH1 20-mer peptide that made up each vaccine dose, given with topical imiquimod. Germline CDR1 and CDR2: GTSNPN and SVGIG (reference sequence). The V and J ends lost 3 bases and 3 bases, in that order; junction bases with no gene match: 3. The CDR3 runs to 14 residues. The clonotype was recovered from a woman aged 50 to 65 with glioma. The sample in question was PBMCs, obtained from a glioma patient whose treatment included an IDH1 peptide vaccine. The rearrangement joins TRBV30 to TRBJ2-7; 12 bases line up with TRBD2. The DNA of the CDR3 is TGTGCCTGGAGGCCGGGACTAGCGGGCTACGAGCAGTACTTC. Residues: CAWRPGLAGYEQYF.